Listed below are T cell receptor beta chains from one sample, sequenced in a study of blood T cells in healthy people across ages. TCRdb passed the 5' RACE reads through MiXCR, listing each CDR3 protein once. The sample has 1.5 million to 2 million distinct CDR3 sequences, roughly 28% seen once. The source material was blood. Every receptor here comes from a woman in her 30s in good health. Each CDR3 is given with its conserved first and last residue. A D gene is named only where the DNA matches it firmly. Clone size appears in some rows only: once, few, many, or a class for an expanded clone.

.	TRBJ2-1	.	TRBV20-1	TGCAGTGCTAGATCGTTACTCGCCGATGAGCAGTTCTTC	CSARSLLADEQFF
.	TRBJ1-1	.	TRBV29-1	TGCAGCGTTGGAAGAGGACAGATATACACTGAAGCTTTCTTT	CSVGRGQIYTEAFF
.	TRBJ2-4	TRBD2	TRBV7-6	TGTGCCAGCACTAGCGGGAATTACAATGAGCAGTACTTC	CASTSGNYNEQYF
few	TRBJ2-3	.	TRBV29-1	TGCAGCGTTGAGAGGCAGCCTCGGATCGGCACAGATACGCAGTATTTT	CSVERQPRIGTDTQYF
few	TRBJ2-7	TRBD1	TRBV7-9	TGTGCCAGCGCCGTGACAGGGGAAGGCGAGCAGTACTTC	CASAVTGEGEQYF
few	TRBJ2-6	.	TRBV6-2/TRBV6-3	TGTGCCAGCAGAGGTGCGGCCAACGTCCTGACTTTC	CASRGAANVLTF
many	TRBJ2-7	TRBD2	TRBV12-3/TRBV12-4	TGTGCCAGCGGACTATCTAGCGGGAGAATGTACGAGCAGTACTTC	CASGLSSGRMYEQYF
.	TRBJ2-3	TRBD2	TRBV27	TGTGCCAGCAAGGTCAGCGGGGGCACAGATACGCAGTATTTT	CASKVSGGTDTQYF
few	TRBJ2-3	.	TRBV6-1	TGTGCCAGCAGTGAAGAAGGGGGGGGAGATACGCAGTATTTT	CASSEEGGGDTQYF
many	TRBJ2-4	.	TRBV6-6	TGTGCCAGCAGCTCAGACTGGGGGGAGCAGTACTTC	CASSSDWGEQYF
many	TRBJ1-2	TRBD1	TRBV5-1	TGCGCCAGCAGCCAGGGACAGGGGGCCTATGGCTACACCTTC	CASSQGQGAYGYTF
.	TRBJ2-7	TRBD1	TRBV5-1	TGCGCCAGCAGCCTGATCACGGGACAGGGGTTAAACGAGCAGTACTTC	CASSLITGQGLNEQYF
.	TRBJ2-4	.	TRBV18	TGTGCCAGCTCACCAGAGTCCTACAATGAGCAGTACTTC	CASSPESYNEQYF
few	TRBJ1-3	.	TRBV2	TGTGCCAGCAGTGAAAGGGGGAGAAACGGGGGAAACACCATATATTTT	CASSERGRNGGNTIYF
few	TRBJ2-1	TRBD2	TRBV20-1	TGCAGTGCTAGAGATCAGCGGGAAAACAATGAGCAGTTCTTC	CSARDQRENNEQFF
.	TRBJ2-7	.	TRBV6-1	TGTGCCAGCAGTTTGGGGGAGACGACGGCCTCCGAGCAGTACTTC	CASSLGETTASEQYF
many	TRBJ2-4	.	TRBV9	TGTGCCAGCAGCGCCGACAGCGGACACATTCAGTACTTC	CASSADSGHIQYF
.	TRBJ1-4	TRBD1	TRBV4-1	TGCGCCAGCAGCCCAGGAGAGGGGGCGGGTGAAAAACTGTTTTTT	CASSPGEGAGEKLFF
.	TRBJ2-3	.	TRBV11-2	TGTGCCAGCAGCTTAGAACGGGCCGCCCCAGATACGCAGTATTTT	CASSLERAAPDTQYF
.	TRBJ1-4	.	TRBV2	TGTGCCAGCAGTGAAAACCTAGGACCAAAACTGTTTTTT	CASSENLGPKLFF
once	TRBJ2-1	TRBD2	TRBV2	TGTGCCAGCATTGAGGCCCCAGGATCGGGGGGAGGGTTCTTC	CASIEAPGSGGGFF
.	TRBJ2-3	.	TRBV11-2	TGTGCCAGCAGCTTCGGGGGAGACACAGATACGCAGTATTTT	CASSFGGDTDTQYF
many	TRBJ2-7	.	TRBV24-1	TGTGCCACCAGTGATTCCGGGACAAATACCTACGAGCAGTACTTC	CATSDSGTNTYEQYF
few	TRBJ2-3	.	TRBV12-3/TRBV12-4	TGTGCCAGCAGCCGATCCCAGGTGGGCACAGATACGCAGTATTTT	CASSRSQVGTDTQYF